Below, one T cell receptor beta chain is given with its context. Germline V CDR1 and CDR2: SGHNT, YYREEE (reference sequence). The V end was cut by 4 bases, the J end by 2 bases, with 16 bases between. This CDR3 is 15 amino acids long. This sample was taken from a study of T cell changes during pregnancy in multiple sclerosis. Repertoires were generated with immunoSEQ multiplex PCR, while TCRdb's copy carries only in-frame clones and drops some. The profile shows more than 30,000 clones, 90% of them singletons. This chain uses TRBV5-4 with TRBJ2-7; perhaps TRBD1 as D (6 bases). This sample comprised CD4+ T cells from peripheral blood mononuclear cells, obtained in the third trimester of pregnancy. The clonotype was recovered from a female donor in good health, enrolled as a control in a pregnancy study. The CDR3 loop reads CASSPLTGIPYEQYF. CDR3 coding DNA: TGTGCCAGCAGCCCCTTGACAGGAATCCCCTACGAGCAGTACTTC.